This TCR beta chain comes out of a study of T cells in Graves' hyperthyroidism and ophthalmopathy. V dropped 5 bases and J dropped 4; count of bases not matched to a gene: 9. The CDR3 is 15 amino acids. Per germline, CDR1 DFQATT and CDR2 SNEGSKA (reference sequence). Ophthalmopathy in the patients scored at least 3 on Clinical Activity Score and at least 4 on NOSPECS grade, lasting under 3 months. Fresh peripheral blood, around 9.2 ml of it, supplied the PBMCs. This clonotype has a count of ten or more. The antigen remains unidentified. Using RNA transcripts as the source, TCR beta CDR3 regions were amplified. TCR CDR3 regions were first amplified by RT-PCR with HTBI primers. TCRdb itself ran the multiplex PCR reads through MiXCR, one entry per CDR3 protein. The table records roughly 640,000 distinct CDR3 sequences, roughly 15% of them present only once. Broader study findings: Stable hyperthyroidism was separated from ophthalmopathy by a model based on 13 V-J features.

The sequencing sample was made of blood. The V call is TRBV20-1, the J call TRBJ2-7, with 12 positions matching TRBD1. This clonotype was obtained from a woman in her forties with Graves' ophthalmopathy. CDR3 DNA sequence: TGCAGTGCTGGAGGGACAGGGGGCTTTATGTACGAGCAGTACTTC. This codes for CSAGGTGGFMYEQYF.